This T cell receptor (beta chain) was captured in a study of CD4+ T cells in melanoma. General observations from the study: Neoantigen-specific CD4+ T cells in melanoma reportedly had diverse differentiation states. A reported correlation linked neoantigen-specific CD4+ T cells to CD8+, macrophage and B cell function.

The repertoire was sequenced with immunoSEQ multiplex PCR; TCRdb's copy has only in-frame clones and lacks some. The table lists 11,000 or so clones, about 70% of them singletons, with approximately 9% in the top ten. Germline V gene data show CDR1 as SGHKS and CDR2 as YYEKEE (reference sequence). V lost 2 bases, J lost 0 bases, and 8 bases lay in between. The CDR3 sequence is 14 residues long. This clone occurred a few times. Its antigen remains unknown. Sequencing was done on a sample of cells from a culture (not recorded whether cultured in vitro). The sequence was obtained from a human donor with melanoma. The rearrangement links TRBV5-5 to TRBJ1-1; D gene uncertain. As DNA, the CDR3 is TGTGCCAGCAGCTTTCAGCGATTGAACACTGAAGCTTTCTTT. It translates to CASSFQRLNTEAFF.